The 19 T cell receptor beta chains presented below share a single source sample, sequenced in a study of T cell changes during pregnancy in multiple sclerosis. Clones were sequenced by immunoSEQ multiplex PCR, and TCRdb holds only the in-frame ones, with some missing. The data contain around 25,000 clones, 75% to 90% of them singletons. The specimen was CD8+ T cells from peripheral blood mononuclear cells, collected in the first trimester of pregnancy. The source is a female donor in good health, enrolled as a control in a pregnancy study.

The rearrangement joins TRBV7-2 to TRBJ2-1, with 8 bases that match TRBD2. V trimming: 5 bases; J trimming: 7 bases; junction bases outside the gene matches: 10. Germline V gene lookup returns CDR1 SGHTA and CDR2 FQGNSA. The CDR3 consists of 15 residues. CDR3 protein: CASSPRDSGENEQFF. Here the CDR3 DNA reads TGTGCCAGCAGCCCTCGGGATAGCGGGGAGAATGAGCAGTTCTTC.

This CDR3 reads CASGLSPYSNQPQHF. In DNA form, the CDR3 reads TGTGCCAGCGGACTCTCACCTTATAGCAATCAGCCCCAGCATTTT. This chain uses TRBV27 with TRBJ1-5; D remains unclear. The CDR3 covers 15 residues. The germline gives CDR1 MNHEY, CDR2 SMNVEV (reference sequence). V lost 8 bases to trimming and J lost 0 bases, with 14 bases between them.

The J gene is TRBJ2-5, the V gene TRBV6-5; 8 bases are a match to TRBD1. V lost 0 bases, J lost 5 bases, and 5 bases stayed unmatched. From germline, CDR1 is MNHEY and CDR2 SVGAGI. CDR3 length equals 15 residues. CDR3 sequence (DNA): TGTGCCAGCAGTTACTCCCGGACAGGGAGGGAGACCCAGTACTTC. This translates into CASSYSRTGRETQYF.

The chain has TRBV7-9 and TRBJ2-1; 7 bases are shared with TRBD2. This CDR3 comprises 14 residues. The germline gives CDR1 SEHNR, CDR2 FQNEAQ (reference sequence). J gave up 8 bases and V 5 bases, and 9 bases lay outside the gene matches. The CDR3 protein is CASSASGTIDEQFF. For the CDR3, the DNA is TGTGCCAGCAGCGCATCCGGGACTATCGATGAGCAGTTCTTC.

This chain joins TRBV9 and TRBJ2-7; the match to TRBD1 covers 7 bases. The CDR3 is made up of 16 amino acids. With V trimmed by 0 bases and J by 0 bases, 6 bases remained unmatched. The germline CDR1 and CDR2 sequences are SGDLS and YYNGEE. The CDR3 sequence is CASSVGDRSSSYEQYF. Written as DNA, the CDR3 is TGTGCCAGCAGCGTAGGGGACAGAAGTAGCTCCTACGAGCAGTACTTC.

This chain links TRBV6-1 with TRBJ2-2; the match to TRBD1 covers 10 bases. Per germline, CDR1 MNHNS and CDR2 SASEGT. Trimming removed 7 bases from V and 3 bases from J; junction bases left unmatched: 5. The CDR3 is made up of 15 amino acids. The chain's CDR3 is CASTSGTGDTGELFF. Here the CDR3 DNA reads TGTGCCAGCACCTCCGGGACAGGGGACACCGGGGAGCTGTTTTTT.

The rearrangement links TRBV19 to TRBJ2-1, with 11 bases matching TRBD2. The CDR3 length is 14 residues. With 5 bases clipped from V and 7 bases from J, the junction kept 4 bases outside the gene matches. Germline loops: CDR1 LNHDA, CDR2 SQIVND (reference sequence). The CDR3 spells CASSSSGGRNEQFF. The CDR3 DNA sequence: TGTGCCAGTAGTTCTAGCGGGGGGCGGAATGAGCAGTTCTTC.

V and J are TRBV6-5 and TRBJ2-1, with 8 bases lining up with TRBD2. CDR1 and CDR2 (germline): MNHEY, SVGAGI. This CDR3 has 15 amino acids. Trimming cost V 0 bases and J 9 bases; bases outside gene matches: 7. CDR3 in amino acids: CASSYSAGAWGEQFF. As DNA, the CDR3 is TGTGCCAGCAGTTACTCAGCGGGGGCTTGGGGTGAGCAGTTCTTC.

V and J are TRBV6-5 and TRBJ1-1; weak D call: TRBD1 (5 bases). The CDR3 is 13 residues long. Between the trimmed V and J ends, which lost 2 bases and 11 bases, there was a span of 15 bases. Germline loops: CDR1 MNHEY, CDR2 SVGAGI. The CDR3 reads CASSYSGDDCAFF. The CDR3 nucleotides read TGTGCCAGCAGTTACAGCGGGGACGACTGCGCTTTCTTT.

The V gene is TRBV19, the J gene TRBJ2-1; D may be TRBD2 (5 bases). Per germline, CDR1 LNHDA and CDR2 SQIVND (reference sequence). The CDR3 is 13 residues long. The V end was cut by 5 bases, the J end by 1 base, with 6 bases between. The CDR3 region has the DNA TGTGCCAGTAGTGAGGGTTCCTACAATGAGCAGTTCTTC. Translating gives CASSEGSYNEQFF.

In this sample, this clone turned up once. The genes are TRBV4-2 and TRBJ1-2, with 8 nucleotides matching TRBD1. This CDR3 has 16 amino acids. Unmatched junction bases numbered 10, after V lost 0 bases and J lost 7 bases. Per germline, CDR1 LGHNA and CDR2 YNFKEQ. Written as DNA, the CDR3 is TGTGCCAGCAGCCAAGACTCCGCGACAGGGGTTGGTGGCTACACCTTC. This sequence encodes CASSQDSATGVGGYTF.

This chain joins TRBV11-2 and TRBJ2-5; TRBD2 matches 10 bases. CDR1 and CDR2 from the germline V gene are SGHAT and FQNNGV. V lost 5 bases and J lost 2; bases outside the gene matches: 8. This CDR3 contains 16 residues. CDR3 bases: TGTGCCAGCAGCACGAGAGCGGGGGGGCTACAAGAGACCCAGTACTTC. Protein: CASSTRAGGLQETQYF. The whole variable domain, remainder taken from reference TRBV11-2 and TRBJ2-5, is EAGVAQSPRYKIIEKRQSVAFWCNPISGHATLYWYQQILGQGPKLLIQFQNNGVVDDSQLPKDRFSAERLKGVDSTLKIQPAKLEDSAVYLCASSTRAGGLQETQYFGPGTRLLVL.

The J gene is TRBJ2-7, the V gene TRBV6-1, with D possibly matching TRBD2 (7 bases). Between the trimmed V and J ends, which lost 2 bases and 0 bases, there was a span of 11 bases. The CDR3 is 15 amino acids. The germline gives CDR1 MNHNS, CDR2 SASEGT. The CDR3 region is CASSEWGGPSYEQYF. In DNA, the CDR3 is TGTGCCAGCAGTGAATGGGGGGGGCCCTCCTACGAGCAGTACTTC.

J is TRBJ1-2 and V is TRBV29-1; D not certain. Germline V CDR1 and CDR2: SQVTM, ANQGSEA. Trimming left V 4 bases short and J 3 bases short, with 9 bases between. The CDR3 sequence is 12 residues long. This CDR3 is CSVGGVDYGYTF. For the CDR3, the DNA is TGCAGCGTTGGCGGCGTGGACTATGGCTACACCTTC.

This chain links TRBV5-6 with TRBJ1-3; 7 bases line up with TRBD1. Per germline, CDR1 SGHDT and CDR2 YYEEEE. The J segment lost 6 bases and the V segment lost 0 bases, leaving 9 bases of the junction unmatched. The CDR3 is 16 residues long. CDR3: CASSLGAGGFANTIYF. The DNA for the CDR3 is TGTGCCAGCAGCTTGGGTGCAGGGGGATTCGCAAACACCATATATTTT.

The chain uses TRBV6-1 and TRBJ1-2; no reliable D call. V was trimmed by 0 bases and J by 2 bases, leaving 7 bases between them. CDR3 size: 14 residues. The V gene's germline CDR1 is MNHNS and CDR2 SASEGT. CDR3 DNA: TGTGCCAGCAGTGAAGCCATACTGAACTATGGCTACACCTTC. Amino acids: CASSEAILNYGYTF.

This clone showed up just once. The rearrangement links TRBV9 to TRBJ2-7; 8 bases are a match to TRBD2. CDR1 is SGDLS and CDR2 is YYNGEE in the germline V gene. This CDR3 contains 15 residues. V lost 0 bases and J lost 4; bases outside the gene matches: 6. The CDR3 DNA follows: TGTGCCAGCAGCGTAGCAGCGGGGGCTGCATACGAGCAGTACTTC. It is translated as CASSVAAGAAYEQYF.

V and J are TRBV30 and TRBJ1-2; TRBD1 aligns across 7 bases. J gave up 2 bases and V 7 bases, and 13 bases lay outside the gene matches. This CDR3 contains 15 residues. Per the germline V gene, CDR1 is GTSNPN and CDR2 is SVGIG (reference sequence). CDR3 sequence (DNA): TGTGCCTTCAAAAGGGGGCAGGGGGAAAACTATGGCTACACCTTC. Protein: CAFKRGQGENYGYTF.

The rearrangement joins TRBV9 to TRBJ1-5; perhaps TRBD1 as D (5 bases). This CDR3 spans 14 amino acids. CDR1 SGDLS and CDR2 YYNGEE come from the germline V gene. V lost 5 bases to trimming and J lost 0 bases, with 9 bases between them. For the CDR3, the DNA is TGTGCCAGCAGTGGGGGGTATAGCAATCAGCCCCAGCATTTT. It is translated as CASSGGYSNQPQHF.